This entry is about one T cell receptor beta chain. This specimen comes from a study of shared clonotypes between healthy human individuals. TCRdb's copy holds only in-frame clones and misses some; the assay was immunoSEQ multiplex PCR. This sample has about 2 million clones, with over 85% found just once. V was clipped by 6 bases and J by 2 bases, with 5 bases between them. Looked up from germline, CDR1 is LNHDA and CDR2 is SQIVND (reference sequence). The length of the CDR3 is 12 residues. Naive-designated CD8 cells lacked CD45RO, were positively enriched for CCR7, and omitted terminally differentiated effector memory CD45RA+ cells.

The source of this sequence is a man younger than 35 in good health. The sample consisted of naive CD8+ T cells sorted from blood. The chain uses TRBV19 and TRBJ2-1; D not certain. The CDR3 region has the DNA TGTGCCAGTAGCGAGACCTACAATGAGCAGTTCTTC. It yields the protein CASSETYNEQFF.